These 23 T cell receptor beta chains came from one sample sequenced in a study of T-cell memory formation after mild COVID-19. TCRdb redid the calling of the 5' RACE reads with MiXCR, one entry per CDR3 protein. The repertoire includes 300,000 to 400,000 distinct CDR3 sequences, 25% to 30% of them detected once, and about 14% sits in the top ten. The source material was PBMCs or a T cell subset sorted from them (not recorded which). The receptors come from an adult woman who had mild COVID-19 (a few samples of this study predate the infection). Cell type and time point are not known.

This clonotype showed up just a few times. This chain joins TRBV5-5 and TRBJ2-7; TRBD1 might be the D (5 bases). CDR3 length equals 14 residues. Trimming removed 0 bases at V and 6 bases at J, with 13 bases between. Germline assignment: CDR1 SGHKS and CDR2 YYEKEE (reference sequence). The CDR3 region is CASSLVPGWSEQYF. The CDR3 coding sequence is TGTGCCAGCAGCTTGGTTCCAGGGTGGTCCGAGCAGTACTTC. Supplemented by reference TRBV5-5 and TRBJ2-7, the full variable domain reads DAGVTQSPTHLIKTRGQQVTLRCSPISGHKSVSWYQQVLGQGPQFIFQYYEKEERGRGNFPDRFSARQFPNYSSELNVNALLLGDSALYLCASSLVPGWSEQYFGPGTRLTVT.

The chain joins TRBV7-2 to TRBJ1-4, with D possibly matching TRBD1 (5 bases). The V gene lost 0 bases and the J gene lost 17 bases, with 22 bases spanning the gap. Germline V CDR1 and CDR2: SGHTA, FQGNSA. The CDR3 is 15 amino acids. The CDR3 here is CASSLALAGGVYCFF. CDR3 nucleotides: TGTGCCAGCAGCTTAGCGCTTGCGGGGGGGGTATACTGTTTTTTT. The variable domain in full, with the rest retrieved from reference TRBV7-2 and TRBJ1-4, is GAGVSQSPSNKVTEKGKDVELRCDPISGHTALYWYRQSLGQGLEFLIYFQGNSAPDKSGLPSDRFSAERTGGSVSTLTIQRTQQEDSAVYLCASSLALAGGVYCFFGSGTQLSVL.

This chain links TRBV18 with TRBJ2-7, with 10 bases that match TRBD1. Germline lookup yields CDR1 KGHSH and CDR2 LQKENI. There are 15 residues in the CDR3. V gave up 1 base and J gave up 5 bases; unmatched junction bases: 5. CDR3 coding DNA: TGTGCCAGCTCACCACGAGGGGGGACAGGGGACGAGCAGTACTTC. It translates to CASSPRGGTGDEQYF. Using reference TRBV18 and TRBJ2-7 for the parts outside the CDR3, the full variable domain is NAGVMQNPRHLVRRRGQEARLRCSPMKGHSHVYWYRQLPEEGLKFMVYLQKENIIDESGMPKERFSAEFPKEGPSILRIQQVVRGDSAAYFCASSPRGGTGDEQYFGPGTRLTVT.

This clonotype turned up a few times. This chain uses TRBV29-1 with TRBJ2-7; TRBD2 matches at 7 bases. The ends lost 4 bases at V and 2 bases at J; junction bases unmatched: 5. The CDR3 extends over 13 amino acids. The germline V gene has CDR1 SQVTM and CDR2 ANQGSEA. Here the CDR3 DNA reads TGCAGCGTTGGTCGGGAGGCCCCCTACGAGCAGTACTTC. Protein: CSVGREAPYEQYF.

The chain uses TRBV13 and TRBJ2-2; TRBD2 matches 13 bases. The germline V gene has CDR1 PRHDT and CDR2 FYEKMQ (reference sequence). This CDR3 contains 20 residues. V shed 5 bases, J shed 2 bases, and the junction held 14 bases outside the gene matches. For the CDR3, the DNA is TGTGCCAGCAGCCCGCCCGGGACTAGCGGGATAGTCCCCAACACCGGGGAGCTGTTTTTT. Translated: CASSPPGTSGIVPNTGELFF.

A remark on this clonotype: A much larger clone lies a single base off, so this may be a read error. It is likely a read error, because the conserved phenylalanine at the end of the CDR3 is missing. This chain connects TRBV5-1 to TRBJ2-7; 7 bases are a match to TRBD2. Trimming cost V 5 bases and J 5 bases; bases outside gene matches: 7. This CDR3 has 13 residues. Germline CDR1 and CDR2: SGHRS and YFSETQ. CDR3 residues: CASRTGTTDEQYL. The CDR3, as DNA: TGCGCCAGCAGAACCGGGACTACTGACGAGCAGTACTTG.

The chain has TRBV2 and TRBJ2-2; 8 nucleotides align to TRBD1. CDR1 is SNHLY and CDR2 is FYNNEI in the germline V gene. V was clipped by 8 bases and J by 5 bases; unmatched bases: 10. CDR3 size: 15 residues. The CDR3 nucleotides are TGTGCCAGCGTTAAAGAAACAGGGGGGACCGGGGAGCTGTTTTTT. Translating gives CASVKETGGTGELFF.

This clonotype was found once. The chain links TRBV11-2 to TRBJ2-6, with 10 bases lining up with TRBD1. CDR1 and CDR2 (germline): SGHAT, FQNNGV. The CDR3 spans 16 residues. V lost 8 bases to trimming and J lost 0 bases; unmatched junction nucleotides: 4. DNA for the CDR3: TGTGCCAGCGGGGACAGGGGCTACTCTGGGGCCAACGTCCTGACTTTC. Its translation: CASGDRGYSGANVLTF.

The rearrangement uses TRBV5-1 and TRBJ2-7; D gene ambiguous. V was pared by 4 bases and J by 6 bases, with 17 bases between. The germline CDR1 and CDR2 sequences are SGHRS and YFSETQ. The length of the CDR3 is 14 residues. The CDR3 region has the DNA TGCGCCAGCAGCCCCTCGGGTGAGGCGGTCGAGCAGTACTTC. Translated: CASSPSGEAVEQYF. Looking up the rest from reference TRBV5-1 and TRBJ2-7 gives the full variable domain: KAGVTQTPRYLIKTRGQQVTLSCSPISGHRSVSWYQQTPGQGLQFLFEYFSETQRNKGNFPGRFSGRQFSNSRSEMNVSTLELGDSALYLCASSPSGEAVEQYFGPGTRLTVT.

The chain couples TRBV12-3 or TRBV12-4 to TRBJ2-7; 8 bases fit TRBD1. This CDR3 is 13 amino acids long. Trimming removed 3 bases from V and 5 bases from J; junction bases left unmatched: 3. The DNA for the CDR3 is TGTGCCAGCAGTTTGGGACAGGCCGACGAGCAGTACTTC. Its translation: CASSLGQADEQYF.

This clonotype occurred a few times. V is TRBV24-1 and J is TRBJ2-2, with 7 bases matching TRBD2. The ends lost 4 bases at V and 6 bases at J; junction bases unmatched: 13. Per the germline V gene, CDR1 is KGHDR and CDR2 is SFDVKD. The CDR3 loop spans 17 amino acids. This chain's CDR3 is CATSDRRLAGTAGELFF. The DNA for the CDR3 is TGTGCCACCAGTGACCGTCGACTAGCCGGAACGGCCGGGGAGCTGTTTTTT.

The chain combines TRBV4-3 with TRBJ2-1; a possible D gene is TRBD1 (5 bases). V dropped 0 bases and J dropped 6 bases, with 6 bases sitting between them. This CDR3 comprises 13 residues. Germline loops: CDR1 LGHNA, CDR2 YSLEER. The CDR3 nucleotides read TGCGCCAGCAGCCAAGATCAGGGCAATGAGCAGTTCTTC. It codes for CASSQDQGNEQFF.

The genes are TRBV6-6 and TRBJ2-5; 7 bases align to TRBD1. The junction had 4 bases not matched to a gene; V was cut back by 6 bases and J by 3 bases. This CDR3 comprises 13 residues. The germline gives CDR1 MNHNY, CDR2 SVGAGI (reference sequence). The CDR3, as DNA: TGTGCCAGCAGGTGGGACAGTAAAGAGACCCAGTACTTC. As protein: CASRWDSKETQYF.

This clonotype has ten or more counts. The chain recombines TRBV12-3 or TRBV12-4 with TRBJ2-3, with D possibly TRBD1 on 6 matching bases. The CDR3 contains 12 residues. V lost 5 bases and J lost 6, with 9 bases in between. DNA of the CDR3: TGTGCCAGCAGTCCCAGGGGTGATACGCAGTATTTT. It yields the protein CASSPRGDTQYF.

The V call is TRBV9, the J call TRBJ2-4, with D maybe TRBD1 (5 bases). The CDR3 extends over 14 amino acids. Trimming removed 6 bases at V and 7 bases at J, with 17 bases between. CDR1 and CDR2 from the germline V gene are SGDLS and YYNGEE. The CDR3 sequence: CASMQGEFGNIQYF. The CDR3 nucleotides read TGTGCCAGCATGCAGGGTGAGTTCGGCAACATTCAGTACTTC.

V usage is TRBV7-8 and J usage is TRBJ2-7; D unresolved. The V gene's germline CDR1 is SGHVS and CDR2 FQNEAQ. Between the trimmed V and J ends, which lost 6 bases and 2 bases, there was a span of 20 bases. The CDR3 runs 16 residues. DNA for the CDR3: TGTGCCAGCAGGAACGGTATCGGCAGCGTCGCCTACGAGCAGTACTTC. Translation gives CASRNGIGSVAYEQYF.

Only a few counts were recorded for this clonotype. This chain uses TRBV7-9 with TRBJ1-2; D gene ambiguous. V shed 1 base and J shed 4 bases, with 16 bases lying between them. Germline-derived CDR1 and CDR2 are SEHNR and FQNEAQ (reference sequence). CDR3 size: 16 residues. The CDR3 protein is CASSLEEKVILYGYTF. The CDR3 nucleotides are TGTGCCAGCAGCTTAGAAGAAAAGGTCATACTCTATGGCTACACCTTC.

The chain is built from TRBV7-9 and TRBJ1-3, with 9 nucleotides matching TRBD1. Germline CDR1 SEHNR, CDR2 FQNEAQ (reference sequence). With 3 bases clipped from V and 4 bases from J, the junction kept 10 bases outside the gene matches. This CDR3 is 17 amino acids long. CDR3 in amino acids: CASSFVPGQGTGNTIYF. In DNA form, the CDR3 reads TGTGCCAGCAGCTTTGTCCCGGGACAGGGTACCGGAAACACCATATATTTT.

V gene TRBV12-3 or TRBV12-4 combines with J gene TRBJ2-3; 11 bases line up with TRBD2. This CDR3 has 16 residues. Trimming removed 6 bases from V and 3 bases from J; junction bases left unmatched: 8. The CDR3, as DNA: TGTGCCAGCAGCAAACTAGCGGGAGTCTATACAGATACGCAGTATTTT. Translating it yields CASSKLAGVYTDTQYF.

The chain uses TRBV4-1 and TRBJ2-7; TRBD1 matches 7 bases. CDR1 and CDR2 from the germline V gene are MGHRA and YSYEKL. V was clipped by 1 base and J by 2 bases; unmatched bases: 5. The CDR3 loop spans 15 amino acids. The CDR3 bases are TGCGCCAGCAGCCAAGGGGGGACAGCAGCCTACGAGCAGTACTTC. Translation gives CASSQGGTAAYEQYF.

This clonotype has just one count. A single base separates this from a much larger clone, so it may be a read error. Written as DNA, the CDR3 is TGTTCCAGCACCCTGAATGAAAAACTGTTTTTT. Translation gives CSSTLNEKLFF. The V and J genes are TRBV2 and TRBJ1-4; D gene ambiguous. Germline CDR1 is SNHLY and CDR2 is FYNNEI. The CDR3 sequence is 11 residues long.

There are a few counts of this clonotype. This chain joins TRBV7-6 and TRBJ2-2; 8 nucleotides align to TRBD1. This CDR3 has 17 amino acids. The germline V gene encodes CDR1 SGHVS and CDR2 FNYEAQ. V shed 1 base and J 0 bases; nucleotides not matched to a gene: 4. The CDR3 reads CASSLGAGGANTGELFF. The CDR3, as DNA: TGTGCCAGCAGCTTAGGGGCAGGGGGCGCGAACACCGGGGAGCTGTTTTTT.

V gene TRBV20-1 combines with J gene TRBJ1-6; 10 nucleotides match TRBD1. J gave up 7 bases and V 6 bases, and 9 bases lay outside the gene matches. Germline V lookup: CDR1 DFQATT, CDR2 SNEGSKA (reference sequence). The CDR3 spans 15 residues. CDR3: CSAHRQGAWNSPLHF. In DNA form, the CDR3 reads TGCAGTGCCCACAGACAGGGGGCCTGGAATTCACCCCTCCACTTT.